This T cell receptor (beta chain) derives from a study of response to subunit inactivated influenza vaccine. Overall study results and limits: The authors proposed limited new T cell recruitment per seasonal influenza vaccination.

TCRdb independently ran MiXCR on the RT-PCR reads; one entry per CDR3 protein. The table lists approximately 530,000 distinct CDR3 sequences, around 7.7% of them singletons. This CDR3 comprises 14 residues. CDR1 and CDR2 (germline): SEHNR, FQNEAQ (reference sequence). With V trimmed by 5 bases and J by 6 bases, 6 bases remained unmatched. This clonotype has a count of ten or more. Antigen specificity is unknown. This specimen consisted of PBMCs from blood, obtained roughly 24 months after vaccination. The rearrangement joins TRBV7-9 to TRBJ1-1; TRBD1 aligns across 10 bases. The origin of this receptor is a man aged 45 to 70 who received an inactivated influenza vaccine. DNA for the CDR3: TGTGCCAGCAGCCCGGGACAGGGGAGGTCTGAAGCTTTCTTT. Encoded protein: CASSPGQGRSEAFF. The variable domain in full, completed from reference TRBV7-9 and TRBJ1-1, reads DTGVSQNPRHKITKRGQNVTFRCDPISEHNRLYWYRQTLGQGPEFLTYFQNEAQLEKSRLLSDRFSAERPKGSFSTLEIQRTEQGDSAMYLCASSPGQGRSEAFFGQGTRLTVV.